These T cell receptor beta chains were read from a single sample in a study of T-cell reconstitution after alpha-beta-depleted transplantation in children. TCRdb re-derived calls from the PCR reads in MiXCR, one entry per CDR3 protein. The sample consists of just under 550,000 distinct CDR3 sequences, around 19% of them appearing once. Sequenced here: PBMCs from the stem cell graft donor, sampled from the stem cell graft. These TCRs come from a human donor who donated a stem cell graft to a child with acute lymphoblastic leukemia. Each CDR3 is given with its conserved first and last residue. The order of the fields is clone size, V gene, D gene, J gene, CDR3 protein, CDR3 DNA. D genes are given only for firm matches. Clone size is stated in some rows and not others, as once, few, many or a class when expanded.

>.|TRBV18|TRBD2|TRBJ2-5
CASSPGRGNQETQYF
TGTGCCAGCTCACCAGGGAGGGGAAACCAAGAGACCCAGTACTTC
>few|TRBV2|TRBD1|TRBJ1-2
CASRADRGRPYGYTF
TGTGCCAGCAGAGCCGACAGGGGGCGTCCCTATGGCTACACCTTC
>few|TRBV2|.|TRBJ2-1
CASSVRELNEQFF
TGTGCCAGCAGTGTAAGGGAGCTCAATGAGCAGTTCTTC
>.|TRBV12-3/TRBV12-4|.|TRBJ1-2
CASSPGQPSNYGYTF
TGTGCCAGCAGCCCAGGACAGCCCAGTAACTATGGCTACACCTTC
>few|TRBV25-1|.|TRBJ1-1
CASSEYLEAFF
TGTGCCAGCAGTGAATATTTGGAGGCTTTCTTT
>few|TRBV12-3/TRBV12-4|.|TRBJ2-2
CASILDRGHGELFF
.
>.|TRBV12-3/TRBV12-4|.|TRBJ1-1
CASSPRGFQAFF
TGTGCCAGCAGCCCAAGGGGTTTCCAAGCTTTCTTT
>many|TRBV5-1|.|TRBJ1-5
CASSLVVGEDQPQHF
TGCGCCAGCAGCTTGGTGGTGGGAGAGGATCAGCCCCAGCATTTT
>.|TRBV10-3|.|TRBJ2-7
CALMGGPFYEQYF
TGTGCCCTCATGGGCGGGCCCTTCTACGAGCAGTACTTC
>few|TRBV4-1|.|TRBJ2-6
CASSQDAGESSGANVLTF
TGCGCCAGCAGCCAAGATGCAGGGGAGTCCTCTGGGGCCAACGTCCTGACTTTC
>.|TRBV15|.|TRBJ2-7
CATSRAGQGIEQYF
TGTGCCACCAGCAGAGCCGGGCAGGGAATCGAGCAGTACTTC
>.|TRBV20-1|.|TRBJ2-5
CSAQSKTQYF
TGCAGTGCTCAGAGTAAGACCCAGTACTTC
>.|TRBV5-1|TRBD2|TRBJ2-5
CASSSLGLAAAQETQYF
TGCGCCAGCAGCTCACTGGGACTAGCGGCTGCGCAAGAGACCCAGTACTTC
>many|TRBV25-1|.|TRBJ1-2
CASSESFSGAPYGYTF
TGTGCCAGCAGTGAATCTTTCTCAGGGGCTCCCTATGGCTACACCTTC
>.|TRBV7-9|TRBD2|TRBJ2-1
CASSPGTSGKEFDEQFF
TGTGCCAGCAGCCCTGGGACTAGCGGGAAGGAGTTCGATGAGCAGTTCTTC
>.|TRBV7-6|.|TRBJ2-2
CASSDLRGELFF
TGTGCCAGCAGTGACCTCCGCGGGGAGCTGTTTTTT
>.|TRBV29-1|TRBD1|TRBJ2-7
CSVEGWGQFFYEQYF
TGCAGCGTTGAAGGGTGGGGACAGTTTTTCTACGAGCAGTACTTC
>few|TRBV5-1|.|TRBJ2-2
CASSLVSQPGELFF
TGCGCCAGCAGCTTGGTGTCACAGCCCGGGGAGCTGTTTTTT
>.|TRBV29-1|TRBD1|TRBJ1-2
CSVLKAARGTGEDGYTF
TGCAGCGTTCTGAAGGCCGCTAGAGGGACAGGGGAGGATGGCTACACCTTC
>.|TRBV11-3|.|TRBJ2-1
CASSLRGAGADNEQFF
TGTGCCAGCAGCTTACGGGGGGCGGGAGCGGACAATGAGCAGTTCTTC
>few|TRBV6-2/TRBV6-3|TRBD2|TRBJ2-1
CASSYLAGGYEQFF
TGTGCCAGCAGTTACTTAGCGGGAGGCTATGAGCAGTTCTTC
>many|TRBV5-1|.|TRBJ2-1
CASSLARQSGENEQFF
TGCGCCAGCAGCTTGGCCAGGCAGTCAGGGGAAAATGAGCAGTTCTTC
>few|TRBV5-1|.|TRBJ2-7
CASSYGTGNYEQYF
TGCGCCAGCAGCTATGGAACAGGGAACTACGAGCAGTACTTC
>few|TRBV27|.|TRBJ1-1
CASSYRDTNTEAFF
TGTGCCAGCAGTTACAGGGATACGAACACTGAAGCTTTCTTT
>.|TRBV7-7|TRBD2|TRBJ2-2
CASSRAGGRFTGELFF
TGTGCCAGCAGCCGCGCGGGAGGGCGGTTCACCGGGGAGCTGTTTTTT
>few|TRBV12-3/TRBV12-4|.|TRBJ1-3
CASSLWTHRLSGNTIYF
TGTGCCAGCAGTCTATGGACTCACCGCCTCTCTGGAAACACCATATATTTT
>many|TRBV7-8|.|TRBJ2-1
CASSSQGYNEQFF
TGTGCCAGCAGCTCCCAGGGGTACAATGAGCAGTTCTTC
>few|TRBV7-2|.|TRBJ2-5
CASSLGRSGKLQETQYF
TGTGCCAGCAGCTTAGGGCGGTCAGGAAAACTTCAAGAGACCCAGTACTTC
>few|TRBV24-1|TRBD1|TRBJ1-5
CATSDPGTGNQPQHF
TGTGCCACCAGTGACCCCGGGACAGGGAATCAGCCCCAGCATTTT
>few|TRBV27|TRBD2|TRBJ2-2
CASTGASGRGSGTGELFF
TGTGCCAGCACTGGGGCTAGCGGGAGAGGATCGGGCACCGGGGAGCTGTTTTTT
>.|TRBV29-1|TRBD2|TRBJ2-7
CSVVGGSGSIAYEQYF
TGCAGCGTTGTAGGTGGTAGCGGGAGTATTGCCTACGAGCAGTACTTC
>few|TRBV4-1|TRBD1|TRBJ1-5
CASSQRGLRGRSPFVRTHF
TGCGCCAGCAGCCAGAGAGGGCTCAGGGGGCGCTCGCCGTTTGTCCGGACACATTTT
>.|TRBV11-2|.|TRBJ1-4
CASSLTVDKLFF
TGTGCCAGCAGCTTGACCGTCGATAAACTGTTTTTT
>.|TRBV5-6|TRBD1|TRBJ2-1
CASSRMGQGKNNEQFF
TGTGCCAGCAGTCGGATGGGACAGGGGAAAAACAATGAGCAGTTCTTC
>.|TRBV20-1|.|TRBJ2-5
CSAWLDYQETQYF
TGCAGTGCTTGGTTGGACTACCAAGAGACCCAGTACTTC
>few|TRBV12-3/TRBV12-4|.|TRBJ1-1
CASSLGAPEAFF
TGTGCCAGCAGTTTAGGAGCGCCTGAAGCTTTCTTT
>few|TRBV5-1|.|TRBJ2-7
CASAQDRPQGQEQYF
TGCGCCAGCGCCCAAGACAGGCCTCAGGGGCAAGAGCAGTACTTC
>many|TRBV12-3/TRBV12-4|TRBD2|TRBJ2-7
CASGGSSYEQYF
TGTGCTAGCGGCGGGAGCTCCTACGAGCAGTACTTC
>once|TRBV20-1|TRBD1|TRBJ2-3
CSAGIGTESTDTQYF
TGCAGTGCTGGGATCGGGACAGAGAGCACAGATACGCAGTATTTT
>.|TRBV18|.|TRBJ2-3
CASSPPARSTDTQYF
TGTGCCAGCTCACCACCTGCGCGGAGCACAGATACGCAGTATTTT
>few|TRBV7-8|.|TRBJ1-1
CASSLEVRVNTEAFF
TGTGCCAGCAGCTTAGAAGTCAGGGTGAACACTGAAGCTTTCTTT
>.|TRBV7-2|.|TRBJ2-2
CASSSWSAGSTGELFF
TGTGCCAGCAGCTCATGGAGCGCAGGTAGCACCGGGGAGCTGTTTTTT
>few|TRBV12-3/TRBV12-4|TRBD2|TRBJ2-2
CASSWGGSGSGELFF
TGTGCCAGCAGTTGGGGCGGGAGCGGTTCCGGGGAGCTGTTTTTT
>.|TRBV20-1|TRBD1|TRBJ1-2
CSAVLQGNGYGYTF
TGCAGTGCTGTCCTACAGGGGAATGGCTATGGCTACACCTTC
>few|TRBV5-6|.|TRBJ2-7
CASSTGRYEQYF
TGTGCCAGCAGCACGGGCCGCTACGAGCAGTACTTC
>.|TRBV20-1|TRBD2|TRBJ2-7
CSASPSGVSYEQYF
TGCAGTGCTAGCCCTAGCGGGGTCTCCTACGAGCAGTACTTC
>few|TRBV10-3|TRBD1|TRBJ1-1
CAISGQGGTEAFF
TGTGCCATCAGTGGACAGGGCGGGACTGAAGCTTTCTTT
>few|TRBV9|.|TRBJ1-2
CASSPSQGPYGYTF
TGTGCCAGCAGCCCGAGCCAGGGACCTTATGGCTACACCTTC
>few|TRBV27|.|TRBJ2-2
CASKGGPGNTGELFF
TGTGCCAGCAAAGGAGGGCCAGGAAACACCGGGGAGCTGTTTTTT
>few|TRBV14|.|TRBJ2-1
CASTTSLAGNEQFF
TGTGCCAGCACCACCTCCCTGGCCGGGAATGAGCAGTTCTTC
>many|TRBV11-1|.|TRBJ1-3
CASSLRGSAGASGNTIYF
TGTGCCAGCTCATTACGGGGTTCTGCAGGGGCCTCTGGAAACACCATATATTTT
>few|TRBV12-3/TRBV12-4|.|TRBJ1-4
CASSMGNEKLFF
TGTGCCAGCAGTATGGGTAATGAAAAACTGTTTTTT
>.|TRBV6-2/TRBV6-3|TRBD1|TRBJ1-5
CASSYAGQRLHNQPQHF
TGTGCCAGCAGTTACGCGGGACAGCGACTTCACAATCAGCCCCAGCATTTT
>few|TRBV5-1|TRBD1|TRBJ2-4
CASSFTQGYKNIQYF
TGCGCCAGCAGCTTTACACAGGGGTACAAAAACATTCAGTACTTC
>few|TRBV11-1|.|TRBJ1-6
CASSLHGEGPFIIDSPLHF
TGTGCCAGCAGTTTACACGGGGAGGGACCTTTTATTATTGATTCACCCCTCCACTTT
>few|TRBV4-1|.|TRBJ2-7
CASSQGTGIGYEQYF
TGCGCCAGCAGCCAAGGAACTGGGATTGGCTACGAGCAGTACTTC
>.|TRBV4-1|.|TRBJ2-7
CASSPHGVSYEQYF
TGCGCCAGCAGCCCCCACGGGGTCTCCTACGAGCAGTACTTC
>.|TRBV29-1|TRBD2|TRBJ2-3
CSVGGWTSGVVGTDTQYF
TGCAGCGTTGGTGGCTGGACTAGCGGGGTGGTAGGCACAGATACGCAGTATTTT